A single T cell receptor (beta chain) is shown here with its context. In this sample, this clonotype turned up many times. The target of this receptor is not known. An end of the junction does not agree with germline; a read error may underlie this. The record originates from a study of T cells in Graves' hyperthyroidism and ophthalmopathy (dated by TCRdb to about 2019). The study in broad terms: Peripheral blood was sampled at the time of initial diagnosis, prior to any treatment. TCR V-J signatures able to tell the groups apart were searched for in a discovery cohort of some 100 patients, of whom roughly 42 had Graves' ophthalmopathy and roughly 58 had stable Graves' hyperthyroidism. Whether ophthalmopathy could be predicted prospectively was tested in an independent validation cohort made up of 18 hyperthyroidism patients plus 17 patients who later progressed to ophthalmopathy. For training and testing, the approximately 97 patients in the discovery cohort were randomly divided in a 7:3 ratio. Thyroid tissue and blood T-cell repertoires from six or seven Graves' hyperthyroidism patients were also compared in the study. Following sampling, methimazole starting at 30 mg daily was given to hyperthyroidism patients, and high-dose intravenous methylprednisolone was given to ophthalmopathy patients. The paper reports TCR Vbeta CDR3 sequencing of over 130 peripheral blood samples: 40 or so ophthalmopathy, under 85 hyperthyroidism and approximately 17 progressor patients.

TCR beta CDR3 regions were amplified from RNA transcripts. For the first round of RT-PCR on the TCR CDR3, the HTBI primer set was used together with the Qiagen OneStep RT-PCR kit. A second multiplex PCR round built the libraries, followed by size selection and purification. The libraries were sequenced on an Illumina HiSeq2000 using paired-end 100 bp reads. As for how the authors treated the data: SOAPnuke was used to process the raw data, removing reads that contained adapters or uncalled bases, had a mean Phred below 15, or lacked an exact match to the constant primer or identifier. High-quality paired reads were merged using COPE v1.2.5, and each unique nucleotide sequence was defined as a clonotype. MiTCR v1.1 was used to align clonotypes to the IMGT TRBV, TRBD and TRBJ reference segments. The analysis included only V-J combinations with a frequency above 0.0001, which together covered approximately 99% of the repertoires. A TCS score was defined as the ratio of F50 (clonal expansion) to E x V (chaos), with BLOSUM62-based TCRdist applied between CDR3 peptides within each V-J. Welch's t-statistics and random forest reduced 500 to 550 V-J features to about 13, which were used in a naive Bayes classifier (R e1071). TCRdb redid the processing of the public reads, applying fastp at Q25 and MiXCR, and retained in-frame beta chains. A single entry per CDR3 protein holds the most common genes and DNA from its merged rows. It is TCRdb's table, rather than the study itself, that gives the V and J calls and clone size. The sample records around 350,000 distinct CDR3 sequences, roughly 13% of which are singletons. The ten largest make up about 9.1% of the sample.

The CDR3 spans 14 residues, from the cysteine through the phenylalanine. Just CDR3 DNA is preserved here, 42 bases in frame from base 1. CDR1 SSHAT and CDR2 FNYEAQ were looked up in the germline V gene (reference sequence). Study-wide findings and limitations: A model built on a 13 V-J signature distinguished ophthalmopathy from stable hyperthyroidism, reaching roughly 88% sensitivity and 81.08% specificity in cross-validation and 80%/75% in testing. Most expanded thyroid clonotypes (frequency above 0.001) were also detected in blood, a finding suggesting that blood repertoires may reflect thyroid immune responses. No statistical method was used to set the sample size in advance, and investigators knew the group allocation. In validation, the model predicted progression to ophthalmopathy with over 65% sensitivity and 72.22% specificity, a median of about 6 months before onset.

Stable Graves' hyperthyroidism was defined as the absence of progression to ophthalmopathy over 18 months of follow-up. The hyperthyroidism patients were between 18 and 65 years old and newly diagnosed, with a disease duration of less than 2 months. Exclusion was applied to patients with uncontrolled infections, other autoimmune diseases, pregnancy or lactation. Clinical symptoms, serum thyroxine and TRAb, thyroid ultrasound, and orbital computed tomography formed the basis for the diagnoses. PBMCs were separated from about 10 ml of fresh peripheral blood using Ficoll-Paque density gradient centrifugation. Total RNA was extracted with Trizol reagent, and quality was checked on an Agilent 2100 Bioanalyzer.

The chain employs TRBV7-7 and TRBJ2-1; 12 of the junction bases match TRBD2. Input material: blood. The receptor's source is a woman younger than 30 with Graves' hyperthyroidism. The nucleotide sequence is TGTGCTAGCAGCTCCGGACTAGCGGGACATGAGCAGTTCTTC. It encodes CASSSGLAGHEQFF.